These 18 T cell receptor beta chains were all obtained from the same sample, sequenced in a study of T cell responses to AZD1222 COVID-19 vaccine. TCRdb keeps only in-frame clones here, not all; method: immunoSEQ multiplex PCR. This sample has 130,000 to 150,000 clones, with 75% to 90% found just once. Sequenced here: peripheral blood, sampled on day 0 of AZD1222 vaccination. The receptors originated from an adult in good health.

The genes are TRBV7-9 and TRBJ1-2; D unclear. CDR1 and CDR2 from the germline V gene are SEHNR and FQNEAQ (reference sequence). The CDR3 totals 15 residues. Trimming stripped 5 bases from V and 7 bases from J, with 20 bases between. The DNA for the CDR3 is TGTGCCAGCAGCCCAGGCGGTTATTTAGAAAGTGGCTACACCTTC. The encoded protein is CASSPGGYLESGYTF.

The chain is built from TRBV30 and TRBJ1-6; D not certain. V lost 4 bases to trimming and J lost 0 bases, with 10 bases between them. The CDR3 is 15 amino acids. The germline V gene has CDR1 GTSNPN and CDR2 SVGIG (reference sequence). The DNA of the CDR3 is TGTGCCTGGACGGAGGAGAGCTCCTATAATTCACCCCTCCACTTT. This encodes CAWTEESSYNSPLHF.

Details on this clone: The sample holds other DNA sequences that translate to the same CDR3. The gene calls are TRBV28 and TRBJ2-1; D call uncertain. The V and J ends lost 3 bases and 7 bases respectively, with 4 bases between them. Germline CDR1 reads MDHEN; CDR2 reads SYDVKM. The CDR3 is made up of 11 amino acids. CDR3 protein: CASSFRNEQFF. The CDR3 DNA reads as TGTGCCAGCAGTTTTAGAAATGAGCAGTTCTTC.

The V call is TRBV7-2, the J call TRBJ2-5; D may correspond to TRBD1 or TRBD2 (5 bases each). This CDR3 has 14 residues. Per germline, CDR1 SGHTA and CDR2 FQGNSA. V gave up 1 base and J gave up 5 bases, with 11 bases separating them. CDR3 region: CASSLGGAMETQYF. The CDR3 coding sequence is TGTGCCAGCAGCTTAGGAGGGGCTATGGAGACCCAGTACTTC.

The J gene is TRBJ1-1, the V gene TRBV2, with TRBD1 matching over 7 bases. Losses at the gene ends were 3 bases for V and 0 bases for J; bases not matched to a gene: 7. Germline CDR1 is SNHLY and CDR2 is FYNNEI. This CDR3 spans 16 amino acids. In DNA, the CDR3 is TGTGCCAGCAGTGACGATCCGGGACAGTTGAACACTGAAGCTTTCTTT. Encoded protein: CASSDDPGQLNTEAFF.

The rearrangement links TRBV18 to TRBJ2-1, with TRBD2 matching over 14 bases. The V and J ends lost 3 bases and 12 bases, in that order; junction bases with no gene match: 16. Germline V CDR1 and CDR2: KGHSH, LQKENI. CDR3 length: 18 residues. CDR3 amino acids: CASSPGTSGSPGYERQFF. CDR3 bases: TGTGCCAGCTCACCCGGGACTAGCGGGAGCCCTGGGTATGAGCGGCAGTTCTTC.

This chain connects TRBV9 to TRBJ2-3, with D hard to call. Trimming cost V 0 bases and J 6 bases, with 8 bases left between them. This CDR3 region has 13 residues. Germline-derived CDR1 and CDR2 are SGDLS and YYNGEE. The CDR3 reads CASSVEEIDTQYF. The CDR3, as DNA: TGTGCCAGCAGCGTAGAGGAAATCGATACGCAGTATTTT.

The rearrangement joins TRBV12-5 to TRBJ1-2, with D tentatively TRBD1 (6 bases). The CDR3 extends over 14 amino acids. Trimming cost V 6 bases and J 2 bases, with 13 bases left between them. Germline CDR1 reads LGHNT; CDR2 reads FRNRAP. The CDR3 region has the DNA TGTGCTAGTGGCACAGGGCGACTAAACTATGGCTACACCTTC. This encodes CASGTGRLNYGYTF.

V is TRBV6-4 and J is TRBJ1-5; no clear D gene. The germline CDR1 and CDR2 sequences are MRHNA and SNTAGT. The CDR3 spans 14 residues. Trimming took 3 bases from V and 7 from J, leaving 13 bases between them. This chain's CDR3 is CASSELRVGQPQHF. CDR3 coding DNA: TGTGCCAGCAGTGAGTTAAGGGTAGGCCAGCCCCAGCATTTT.

This rearrangement joins TRBV6-6 to TRBJ1-1; 7 positions match TRBD1. The CDR3 covers 16 residues. Trimming took 5 bases from V and 0 from J; bases not matched to a gene: 9. CDR1 MNHNY and CDR2 SVGAGI come from the germline V gene (reference sequence). The CDR3 protein is CASSPPRTGLNTEAFF. In DNA form, the CDR3 reads TGTGCCAGCAGTCCACCCCGGACAGGCTTGAACACTGAAGCTTTCTTT.

Only a few counts were recorded for this clone. The chain is built from TRBV30 and TRBJ1-5, with D tentatively TRBD1 (5 bases). Germline V lookup: CDR1 GTSNPN, CDR2 SVGIG (reference sequence). This CDR3 has 13 amino acids. Trimming took off 2 bases at V and 6 bases at J, with 11 bases between the two ends. In DNA, the CDR3 is TGTGCCTGGAGTCCCGGGGGTGGTCAGCCCCAGCATTTT. Protein product: CAWSPGGGQPQHF.

V usage is TRBV5-6 and J usage is TRBJ1-1, with 7 bases that match TRBD1. Trimming at V came to 0 bases and at J to 3 bases, leaving 2 bases not matched to a gene. Germline assignment: CDR1 SGHDT and CDR2 YYEEEE. This CDR3 has 14 residues. The CDR3 DNA sequence: TGTGCCAGCAGCTTGGGGGACAGTCACACTGAAGCTTTCTTT. Encoded protein: CASSLGDSHTEAFF.

J is TRBJ1-1 and V is TRBV30; D is undetermined. V dropped 2 bases and J dropped 11 bases, with 15 bases sitting between them. Germline CDR1 is GTSNPN and CDR2 is SVGIG (reference sequence). There are 12 residues in the CDR3. The CDR3 here is CAWSPGRVGAFF. In nucleotides, the CDR3 is TGTGCCTGGAGTCCGGGGAGGGTTGGCGCTTTCTTT.

This clone was seen once. The chain recombines TRBV9 with TRBJ1-2, with 7 bases matching TRBD1. The CDR3 runs to 14 residues. The germline V gene has CDR1 SGDLS and CDR2 YYNGEE. The V segment lost 4 bases and the J segment 4 bases; nucleotides outside the gene matches: 7. The CDR3 reads CASSRDSGFYGYTF. The DNA of the CDR3 is TGTGCCAGCAGCCGGGACAGTGGATTCTATGGCTACACCTTC.

This chain links TRBV5-1 with TRBJ2-7, with D possibly being TRBD1 (6 bases). This CDR3 is built from 14 residues. The V gene's germline CDR1 is SGHRS and CDR2 YFSETQ. Trimming removed 5 bases at V and 0 bases at J, with 12 bases between. The DNA of the CDR3 is TGCGCCAGCAGTCCGGACAGAATCTCCTACGAGCAGTACTTC. Translating gives CASSPDRISYEQYF.

This clone has a handful of counts. The chain couples TRBV19 to TRBJ1-4; tentatively, D is TRBD1 (5 bases). Trimming shortened V by 3 bases and J by 5 bases, and 10 bases separated the two germline ends. Germline CDR1 is LNHDA and CDR2 is SQIVND (reference sequence). The CDR3 contains 14 residues. The CDR3 loop is CASSMVAGNEKLFF. For the CDR3, the DNA is TGTGCCAGTAGTATGGTGGCAGGGAATGAAAAACTGTTTTTT.

The chain joins TRBV7-9 to TRBJ1-2; unclear D gene. This CDR3 has 14 residues. The V gene's germline CDR1 is SEHNR and CDR2 FQNEAQ (reference sequence). The V end lost 1 base, the J end lost 6 bases, and 12 bases lay between the germline ends. The CDR3 protein is CASSLVTISHGYTF. The CDR3 coding sequence is TGTGCCAGCAGCTTAGTCACTATCAGTCATGGCTACACCTTC.

This clone was recorded only once. This sequence joins TRBV5-6 and TRBJ2-7; D not certain. The CDR3 contains 14 residues. Germline V gives CDR1 SGHDT, CDR2 YYEEEE. The germline V and J ends were trimmed by 4 bases and 0 bases, with 11 bases remaining between them. The CDR3 DNA follows: TGTGCCAGCAGCCCCTTTCAAATCTCCTACGAGCAGTACTTC. It specifies CASSPFQISYEQYF.